This passage covers 27 T cell receptor beta chains from one sample sequenced in a study of blood T cell repertoires in COVID-19. Measured with immunoSEQ multiplex PCR; TCRdb has only the in-frame clones, and not every one. Of 15,000 to 20,000 clones in the sample, approximately 90% were seen once. The material sequenced was peripheral blood. These receptor sequences come from a human donor in a cohort sampled during active COVID-19.

The chain recombines TRBV19 with TRBJ1-2; D gene ambiguous. V was cut by 6 bases and J by 4 bases, with 6 bases left in between. CDR3 length: 11 amino acids. Germline CDR1 is LNHDA and CDR2 is SQIVND (reference sequence). The CDR3 region has the DNA TGTGCCAGTAGGTCCAGCTATGGCTACACCTTC. The encoded protein is CASRSSYGYTF.

This sequence joins TRBV19 and TRBJ2-3; 12 positions match TRBD2. The CDR3 extends over 16 amino acids. V trimming: 4 bases; J trimming: 2 bases; junction bases outside the gene matches: 4. Germline V gene data show CDR1 as LNHDA and CDR2 as SQIVND (reference sequence). The CDR3 here is CASSRLAGVSTDTQYF. CDR3 DNA sequence: TGTGCCAGTAGTAGACTAGCGGGAGTGTCCACAGATACGCAGTATTTT.

The J gene is TRBJ2-1, the V gene TRBV27, with 7 nucleotides matching TRBD2. The CDR3 runs 16 residues. Per the germline V gene, CDR1 is MNHEY and CDR2 is SMNVEV (reference sequence). Trimming at V came to 3 bases and at J to 2 bases, leaving 7 bases not matched to a gene. As DNA, the CDR3 is TGTGCCAGCAGTTTTGCAGCAGCGGGACCCTACAATGAGCAGTTCTTC. It is translated as CASSFAAAGPYNEQFF.

The chain's CDR3 is CASSDGGWDGGYTF. The CDR3 DNA reads as TGTGCCAGCAGTGATGGAGGGTGGGACGGAGGCTACACCTTC. This sequence joins TRBV25-1 and TRBJ1-2; D possibly corresponds to TRBD1 (5 bases). V dropped 3 bases and J dropped 8 bases, with 16 bases sitting between them. Germline CDR1 reads MGHDK; CDR2 reads SYGVNS. This CDR3 has 14 amino acids.

This clone was recorded only once. The chain recombines TRBV19 with TRBJ1-4; 9 bases are a match to TRBD1. V was pared by 5 bases and J by 5 bases, with 6 bases of the junction left unmatched. The CDR3 contains 15 residues. CDR1 is LNHDA, CDR2 SQIVND, per germline (reference sequence). This CDR3 is CASSFGTGMNEKLFF. CDR3 DNA: TGTGCCAGTAGTTTCGGGACAGGGATGAATGAAAAACTGTTTTTT.

V and J are TRBV29-1 and TRBJ2-4, with 9 nucleotides matching TRBD2. This CDR3 has 13 residues. Germline CDR1 reads SQVTM; CDR2 reads ANQGSEA. V was pared by 5 bases and J by 8 bases, with 7 bases of the junction left unmatched. The CDR3 DNA is TGCAGCGTTAAGGGGACTAGCTTCGACATTCAGTACTTC. This translates into CSVKGTSFDIQYF.

V and J are TRBV30 and TRBJ2-2; D is perhaps TRBD2 (6 bases). Looked up from germline, CDR1 is GTSNPN and CDR2 is SVGIG (reference sequence). The CDR3 contains 14 residues. Trimming pared 0 bases from V and 5 bases from J, leaving 10 bases between. CDR3 protein: CAWSVRGGTGELFF. CDR3 sequence (DNA): TGTGCCTGGAGTGTACGGGGAGGTACCGGGGAGCTGTTTTTT.

As for this clone: One end of the junction varies from germline; a read error may be responsible. J is TRBJ2-6 and V is TRBV6-1; perhaps TRBD1 as D (5 bases). The length of the CDR3 is 16 residues. Per germline, CDR1 MNHNS and CDR2 SASEGT. The CDR3 DNA is TGTGCCAGCAGTGAAGCCGGCGTCTCTGGGGCCAACGTCCCGACTTTC. Its translation: CASSEAGVSGANVPTF.

This clone was recorded a few times. This chain links TRBV19 with TRBJ2-3; 12 nucleotides align to TRBD2. CDR1 and CDR2 from the germline V gene are LNHDA and SQIVND (reference sequence). Trimming removed 6 bases from V and 5 bases from J; junction bases left unmatched: 6. The CDR3 loop spans 15 amino acids. CDR3 in amino acids: CASSASGRAGDTQYF. DNA of the CDR3: TGTGCCAGTAGCGCTAGCGGGAGGGCCGGAGATACGCAGTATTTT.

V gene TRBV7-3 combines with J gene TRBJ1-1; unclear D gene. The CDR3 has 13 amino acids. V was cut by 4 bases and J by 8 bases, with 14 bases left in between. The germline V gene encodes CDR1 SGHTA and CDR2 FQGTGA. CDR3 amino acids: CASSYGSQKEAFF. The CDR3 DNA reads TGTGCCAGCAGCTATGGCAGTCAGAAGGAAGCTTTCTTT.

This chain uses TRBV30 with TRBJ1-2, with D maybe TRBD1 (5 bases). With 0 bases removed from V and 6 bases from J, the gap between germline ends came to 14 bases. The CDR3 loop spans 14 amino acids. The germline gives CDR1 GTSNPN, CDR2 SVGIG (reference sequence). CDR3 loop: CAWSVLLGEDGYTF. The CDR3 bases are TGTGCCTGGAGTGTACTGTTGGGGGAGGATGGCTACACCTTC.

The chain joins TRBV18 to TRBJ1-1; TRBD1 agrees at 7 bases. V trimming: 0 bases; J trimming: 5 bases; junction bases outside the gene matches: 3. Germline loops: CDR1 KGHSH, CDR2 LQKENI. This CDR3 spans 14 amino acids. The CDR3 sequence: CASSPPTGWTEAFF. DNA for the CDR3: TGTGCCAGCTCACCACCGACAGGGTGGACTGAAGCTTTCTTT.

This clone was seen more than once but under ten times. The rearrangement joins TRBV2 to TRBJ1-6; D gene unclear. Germline V CDR1 and CDR2: SNHLY, FYNNEI. The CDR3 has 13 residues. V dropped 7 bases and J dropped 6 bases, with 10 bases sitting between them. The CDR3 is CASTGRVNSPLHF. Written as DNA, the CDR3 is TGTGCCAGCACCGGGAGGGTTAATTCACCCCTCCACTTT.

The rearrangement joins TRBV21-1 to TRBJ2-3; TRBD1 is the table's D call, not checked against the DNA. TRBV21-1 is deemed a pseudogene. CDR3 size: 15 residues. The DNA for the CDR3 is TGTGCCAGCAGCAAAGTACAGGGTAAGACAGATACGCAGTATTTT. This gives the protein CASSKVQGKTDTQYF.

CDR3 sequence (DNA): TGCGCCAGCAGCCAAGATTCTAGCGGCTGGTACCAAGAGACCCAGTACTTC. It yields the protein CASSQDSSGWYQETQYF. This chain uses TRBV4-3 with TRBJ2-5; 7 nucleotides line up with TRBD2. V lost 0 bases, J lost 0 bases, and 7 bases stayed unmatched. Looked up from germline, CDR1 is LGHNA and CDR2 is YSLEER. The length of the CDR3 is 17 residues.

V is TRBV7-3 and J is TRBJ2-1; 9 bases fit TRBD1. Germline lookup yields CDR1 SGHTA and CDR2 FQGTGA. This CDR3 contains 15 residues. The V segment lost 1 base and the J segment 4 bases; nucleotides outside the gene matches: 2. CDR3 DNA sequence: TGTGCCAGCAGCTTAAGAGGACAGGGGTACAATGAGCAGTTCTTC. Its protein is CASSLRGQGYNEQFF.

This chain uses TRBV5-1 with TRBJ2-6, with 9 bases aligning to TRBD1. Germline V lookup: CDR1 SGHRS, CDR2 YFSETQ. Trimming removed 1 base from V and 2 bases from J; junction bases left unmatched: 4. The CDR3 has 17 residues. The DNA of the CDR3 is TGCGCCAGCAGCTTGACAGGGGGCGCGGCTGGGGCCAACGTCCTGACTTTC. As protein: CASSLTGGAAGANVLTF.

The chain is built from TRBV10-3 and TRBJ2-7; D possibly corresponds to TRBD1 (7 bases). The V end lost 6 bases, the J end lost 2 bases, and 20 bases lay between the germline ends. Per germline, CDR1 ENHRY and CDR2 SYGVKD. The CDR3 consists of 16 residues. CDR3 loop: CAIRGGEWDRTYEQYF. The DNA of the CDR3 is TGTGCCATCAGGGGGGGAGAGTGGGACAGAACCTACGAGCAGTACTTC.

This chain uses TRBV9 with TRBJ1-1; D is perhaps TRBD1 (6 bases). Germline CDR1 and CDR2: SGDLS and YYNGEE. CDR3 length: 14 residues. The germline V and J ends were trimmed by 5 bases and 1 base, with 12 bases remaining between them. This chain's CDR3 is CASRTGGTNTEAFF. The CDR3 DNA is TGTGCCAGCAGAACGGGGGGCACGAACACTGAAGCTTTCTTT.

The genes are TRBV9 and TRBJ2-3; 7 positions match TRBD2. CDR1 is SGDLS, CDR2 YYNGEE, per germline. The CDR3 has 15 residues. Losses at the gene ends were 0 bases for V and 4 bases for J; bases not matched to a gene: 5. The DNA for the CDR3 is TGTGCCAGCAGCGTAGTCGGCGGGGGAGCAGATACGCAGTATTTT. Its translation is CASSVVGGGADTQYF.

V is TRBV28 and J is TRBJ2-7, with 11 bases that match TRBD2. With 1 base clipped from V and 3 bases from J, the junction kept 5 bases outside the gene matches. Germline V gene lookup returns CDR1 MDHEN and CDR2 SYDVKM. The CDR3 spans 16 residues. In nucleotides, the CDR3 is TGTGCCAGCAGTTTATCTAGCGGGAGGACCAACTACGAGCAGTACTTC. Protein: CASSLSSGRTNYEQYF.

This sequence joins TRBV9 and TRBJ1-3; no definite D call. Trimming shortened V by 5 bases and J by 0 bases, and 9 bases separated the two germline ends. Germline CDR1 and CDR2: SGDLS and YYNGEE. The CDR3 loop spans 14 amino acids. The CDR3 spells CASSPVSSGNTIYF. CDR3 bases: TGTGCCAGCAGTCCGGTTAGCTCTGGAAACACCATATATTTT.

The chain couples TRBV4-1 to TRBJ1-3; unclear D gene. The V end was cut by 4 bases, the J end by 0 bases, with 10 bases between. Germline V lookup: CDR1 MGHRA, CDR2 YSYEKL. This CDR3 spans 15 amino acids. CDR3 in amino acids: CASSRGGGSGNTIYF. In nucleotides, the CDR3 is TGCGCCAGCAGCCGAGGCGGCGGCTCTGGAAACACCATATATTTT.

V usage is TRBV7-3 and J usage is TRBJ2-1; 8 bases match TRBD1. CDR1 and CDR2 (germline): SGHTA, FQGTGA. Trimming cost V 5 bases and J 1 base; bases outside gene matches: 10. This CDR3 spans 17 amino acids. CDR3 nucleotide sequence: TGTGCCAGCAGCCGTTCAGGGGGCTTAGGGTCCTACAATGAGCAGTTCTTC. Translation: CASSRSGGLGSYNEQFF.

V is TRBV28 and J is TRBJ2-2; 10 bases match TRBD1. The ends lost 5 bases at V and 6 bases at J; junction bases unmatched: 12. CDR1 is MDHEN, CDR2 SYDVKM, per germline. CDR3 length: 17 amino acids. The CDR3 loop reads CASSPLGQGERSGELFF. The CDR3 coding sequence is TGTGCCAGCAGTCCCCTAGGACAGGGGGAAAGGTCCGGGGAGCTGTTTTTT.

V gene TRBV6-1 combines with J gene TRBJ2-5; TRBD2 matches 12 bases. The CDR3 spans 16 residues. The germline V gene has CDR1 MNHNS and CDR2 SASEGT. J gave up 5 bases and V 3 bases, and 7 bases lay outside the gene matches. CDR3 nucleotide sequence: TGTGCCAGCAGTGATATGCTAGCGGGAGGGGGGGAGACCCAGTACTTC. As protein: CASSDMLAGGGETQYF.

This chain joins TRBV6-4 and TRBJ1-2; D ambiguous. The CDR3 runs 11 residues. Germline loops: CDR1 MRHNA, CDR2 SNTAGT. Trimming pared 0 bases from V and 8 bases from J, leaving 4 bases between. CDR3 sequence reads: CASSDSHGYTF. The CDR3 DNA follows: TGTGCCAGCAGTGACTCACACGGCTACACCTTC.